These T cell receptor beta chains were read from a single sample in a study of PD-L1 blockade in urothelial cancer. Method: immunoSEQ multiplex PCR; TCRdb's copy keeps in-frame clones and lacks some. The sample records 65,000 to 85,000 clones, 85% to 95% being singletons. The sequences come from PBMCs, collected around atezolizumab (anti-PD-L1) treatment. Every receptor here comes from an elderly woman with urothelial cancer. The CDR3 runs from the conserved cysteine through the conserved F or W. A D gene is named only where the DNA matches it firmly. Clone size is given for some rows only: seen once, a few or many times, or a class if the clone is expanded.

>TRBJ2-5|TRBD2|TRBV9|-
CASSVGGGLAVPGSETQYF
TGTGCCAGCAGCGTAGGCGGGGGACTAGCTGTTCCCGGCAGTGAGACCCAGTACTTC
>TRBJ2-7|-|TRBV18|-
CASSPVGVFPYEQYF
TGTGCCAGCTCACCAGTAGGGGTTTTTCCCTACGAGCAGTACTTC
>TRBJ1-1|TRBD1|TRBV7-6|-
CASSPTQGTNTEAFF
TGTGCCAGCAGCCCCACACAGGGGACGAACACTGAAGCTTTCTTT
>TRBJ2-2|TRBD2|TRBV5-1|-
CASRLAGGTGELFF
TGCGCCAGCAGACTAGCGGGGGGCACCGGGGAGCTGTTTTTT
>TRBJ1-1|-|TRBV5-1|-
CASSFRGQGAEAFF
TGCGCCAGCAGCTTTAGAGGACAAGGCGCTGAAGCTTTCTTT
>TRBJ1-1|-|TRBV6-5|-
CASSNDKNTEAFF
TGTGCCAGCAGTAACGACAAGAACACTGAAGCTTTCTTT
>TRBJ2-7|TRBD1|TRBV6-6|-
CASRLDSTGAYEQYF
TGTGCCAGCAGGCTAGACTCGACAGGGGCCTACGAGCAGTACTTC
>TRBJ2-7|-|TRBV29-1|-
CSVAQSYEQYF
TGCAGCGTTGCCCAATCCTACGAGCAGTACTTC
>TRBJ1-5|-|TRBV2|-
CASRRDWGVNQPQHF
TGTGCCAGCAGACGGGACTGGGGTGTCAATCAGCCCCAGCATTTT
>TRBJ1-1|TRBD1|TRBV27|-
CASSLATGGATEAFF
TGTGCCAGCAGTTTAGCGACAGGGGGCGCGACTGAAGCTTTCTTT
>TRBJ1-1|-|TRBV29-1|-
CSVGLQNTEAFF
TGCAGCGTTGGGCTGCAGAACACTGAAGCTTTCTTT
>TRBJ1-2|TRBD1|TRBV5-1|once
CASSLVEGAGGYTF
TGCGCCAGCAGCTTGGTGGAGGGGGCAGGAGGCTACACCTTC
>TRBJ2-1|-|TRBV2|-
CASSEGAEQFF
TGTGCCAGCAGTGAGGGGGCTGAGCAGTTCTTC
>TRBJ2-1|TRBD2|TRBV27|-
CASSFGTSETAKQFF
TGTGCCAGCAGCTTCGGGACTAGCGAGACTGCTAAGCAGTTCTTC
>TRBJ2-7|TRBD2|TRBV25-1|-
CASVAYGRSREQYF
TGTGCCAGCGTCGCGTACGGGAGGTCGAGGGAGCAGTACTTC
>TRBJ2-3|TRBD1|TRBV7-9|-
CASSIGTAYTDTQYF
TGTGCCAGCAGCATCGGGACAGCTTACACAGATACGCAGTATTTT
>TRBJ2-2|TRBD2|TRBV11-3|-
CASSLSGGPGELFF
TGTGCCAGCAGCCTATCGGGGGGGCCCGGGGAGCTGTTTTTT
>TRBJ1-1|-|TRBV28|-
CASWSRPVNTEAFF
TGTGCCAGCTGGAGTCGTCCGGTGAACACTGAAGCTTTCTTT
>TRBJ1-2|TRBD1|TRBV5-5|-
CASSFGDRLFYGYTF
TGTGCCAGCAGCTTTGGGGACAGACTTTTCTATGGCTACACCTTC
>TRBJ1-1|-|TRBV30|-
CAWTPRTTGYTEAFF
TGTGCCTGGACCCCAAGGACAACCGGGTACACTGAAGCTTTCTTT
>TRBJ2-1|-|TRBV5-1|-
CASSSRGRSYNEQFF
TGCGCCAGCAGCTCACGGGGGAGGTCGTACAATGAGCAGTTCTTC
>TRBJ1-1|-|TRBV5-1|-
CASSLELNTEAFF
TGCGCCAGCAGCTTGGAGCTCAACACTGAAGCTTTCTTT
>TRBJ2-7|TRBD1|TRBV7-3|-
CASSSTGGYEQYF
TGTGCCAGCAGCTCGACAGGGGGGTACGAGCAGTACTTC
>TRBJ1-5|-|TRBV18|-
CASSLGHLWGNQPQHF
TGTGCCAGCTCACTGGGACATCTATGGGGCAATCAGCCCCAGCATTTT
>TRBJ2-5|TRBD2|TRBV5-1|few
CASSLGLAETQYF
TGCGCCAGCAGCTTGGGACTAGCGGAGACCCAGTACTTC
>TRBJ2-3|TRBD2|TRBV28|-
CASNSGLGFGPDTQYF
TGTGCCAGTAACTCGGGACTAGGCTTTGGTCCAGATACGCAGTATTTT
>TRBJ1-5|-|TRBV6-1|once
CASTAGNQPQHF
TGTGCCAGCACCGCGGGGAATCAGCCCCAGCATTTT
>TRBJ1-3|-|TRBV28|-
CASLQSSGNTIYF
TGTGCCAGCTTACAGAGCTCTGGAAACACCATATATTTT
>TRBJ2-5|TRBD1|TRBV11-1|-
CASSYIPRGLVETQYF
TGTGCCAGCAGTTACATCCCCAGGGGGCTCGTAGAGACCCAGTACTTC
>TRBJ2-3|-|TRBV7-2|-
CASSSQRFTDTQYF
TGTGCCAGCAGCTCCCAGCGGTTCACAGATACGCAGTATTTT
>TRBJ2-7|TRBD2|TRBV27|-
CASSLSLAGAYEQYF
TGTGCCAGCAGTTTAAGTCTAGCGGGTGCCTACGAGCAGTACTTC
>TRBJ1-6|-|TRBV30|-
CAKQRGTNSPLHF
TGTGCCAAACAAAGGGGGACCAATTCACCCCTCCACTTT
>TRBJ2-2|-|TRBV27|-
CASSRKEGAGELFF
TGTGCCAGCAGCCGAAAGGAGGGCGCCGGGGAGCTGTTTTTT
>TRBJ2-2|TRBD1|TRBV28|-
CASSWTGRSNTGELFF
TGTGCCAGCAGTTGGACAGGGCGGTCGAACACCGGGGAGCTGTTTTTT
>TRBJ2-2|TRBD1|TRBV10-3|-
CAINPTGPTNTGELFF
TGTGCCATCAACCCGACAGGGCCAACGAACACCGGGGAGCTGTTTTTT
>TRBJ2-2|-|TRBV5-1|-
CASSLALETGELFF
TGCGCCAGCAGCTTGGCTCTAGAGACCGGGGAGCTGTTTTTT
>TRBJ2-5|TRBD2|TRBV30|-
CACAGLALKRKTQYF
TGTGCCTGCGCGGGACTAGCGCTAAAAAGGAAGACCCAGTACTTC
>TRBJ2-7|TRBD1|TRBV11-2|-
CASSLGLKQGTYEQYF
TGTGCCAGCAGCTTAGGGTTGAAACAGGGGACCTACGAGCAGTACTTC
>TRBJ2-3|TRBD2|TRBV2|-
CASGRLAGVADTQYF
TGTGCCAGCGGGAGACTAGCGGGAGTGGCAGATACGCAGTATTTT
>TRBJ2-1|TRBD2|TRBV19|-
CASSIEGVGGLGSYNEQFF
TGTGCCAGTAGTATAGAGGGTGTGGGAGGGTTGGGTTCCTACAATGAGCAGTTCTTC
>TRBJ1-1|-|TRBV18|-
CASSTGQTSTEAFF
TGTGCCAGCTCGACTGGACAGACGAGCACTGAAGCTTTCTTT
>TRBJ1-1|-|TRBV27|-
CASSLNRATEAFF
TGTGCCAGCAGTTTAAACAGGGCCACTGAAGCTTTCTTT
>TRBJ1-1|-|TRBV28|-
CASNRGREVMNTEAFF
TGTGCCAGCAACCGAGGACGGGAAGTGATGAACACTGAAGCTTTCTTT
>TRBJ1-1|-|TRBV10-2|-
CASSVYVNTEAFF
TGCGCCAGCAGTGTGTATGTGAACACTGAAGCTTTCTTT
>TRBJ2-1|TRBD2|TRBV5-4|-
CASSLGTSGRANEQFF
TGTGCCAGCAGCCTGGGAACTAGCGGGAGGGCCAATGAGCAGTTCTTC
>TRBJ2-5|-|TRBV2|-
CASSGNRLETQYF
TGTGCCAGCAGTGGTAACCGGTTGGAGACCCAGTACTTC
>TRBJ2-1|TRBD2|TRBV27|-
CASTVAGAYNEQFF
TGTGCCAGTACAGTAGCGGGAGCTTACAATGAGCAGTTCTTC
>TRBJ1-1|-|TRBV28|once
CASSSRQGNTEAFF
TGTGCCAGCAGTTCGCGCCAGGGGAACACTGAAGCTTTCTTT
>TRBJ1-1|TRBD1|TRBV10-2|-
CASRGQITEAFF
TGCGCCAGCAGGGGACAGATCACTGAAGCTTTCTTT
>TRBJ1-3|-|TRBV30|-
CAWSGGHGPNTIYF
TGTGCCTGGAGTGGGGGACATGGCCCAAACACCATATATTTT
>TRBJ1-4|-|TRBV27|-
CASSLQGRGEKLFF
TGTGCCAGCAGTTTACAGGGAAGGGGTGAAAAACTGTTTTTT
>TRBJ1-1|TRBD1|TRBV2|once
CASSGTGERNTEAFF
TGTGCCAGCAGTGGGACAGGGGAGAGGAACACTGAAGCTTTCTTT
>TRBJ1-5|-|TRBV19|-
CASTNGGVSLIEGQPQHF
TGTGCCAGTACCAATGGAGGGGTATCCCTTATCGAAGGTCAGCCCCAGCATTTT
>TRBJ2-2|TRBD2|TRBV9|-
CASSVGSSGTGELFF
TGTGCCAGCAGCGTAGGGTCTAGCGGGACCGGGGAGCTGTTTTTT